This TCR beta chain was recorded in a study of cytotoxic CD8 clonotypes in ibrutinib-treated CLL. Investigators sought sequencing depths of between 1 in 200,000 and 1 in 1 million T cells. Only in-frame clones appear in the TCRdb table, and some are missing; sequencing was by immunoSEQ multiplex PCR. Altogether about 330,000 clones are present, roughly 67% being singletons, with the ten largest covering around 6.3%. Concerning this clone itself: The antigen is not known.

This CDR3 comprises 15 residues. Germline V lookup: CDR1 KGHSH, CDR2 LQKENI. Trimming removed 3 bases from V and 2 bases from J, with 10 bases in between. Study-wide points: Treatment left the uncommon public clonotypes either contracted or stable in frequency. Clonality at baseline surpassed age-matched healthy donors and tracked circulating CD8+ T-cell counts.

The TCR was taken from a human donor with chronic lymphocytic leukemia. The chain joins TRBV18 to TRBJ2-2; D gene unclear. The specimen was PBMCs, collected after 36 months of ibrutinib treatment. CDR3 amino acids: CASSPQRVNTGELFF. DNA for the CDR3: TGTGCCAGCTCACCTCAAAGGGTAAACACCGGGGAGCTGTTTTTT.